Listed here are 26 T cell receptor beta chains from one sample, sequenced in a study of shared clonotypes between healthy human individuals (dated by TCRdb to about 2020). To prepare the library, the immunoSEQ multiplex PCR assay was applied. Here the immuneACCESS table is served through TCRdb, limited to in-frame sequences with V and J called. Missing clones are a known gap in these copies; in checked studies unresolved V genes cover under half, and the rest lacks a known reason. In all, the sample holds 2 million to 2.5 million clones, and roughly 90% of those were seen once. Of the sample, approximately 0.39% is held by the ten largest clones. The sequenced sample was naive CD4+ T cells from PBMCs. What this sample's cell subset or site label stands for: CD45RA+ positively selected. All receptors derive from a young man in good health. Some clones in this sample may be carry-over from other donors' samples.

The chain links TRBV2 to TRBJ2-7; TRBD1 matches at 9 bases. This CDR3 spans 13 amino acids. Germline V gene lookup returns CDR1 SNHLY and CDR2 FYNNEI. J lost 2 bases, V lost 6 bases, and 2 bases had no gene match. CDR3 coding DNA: TGTGCCAGCAGGGACAGGGGCCCCTACGAGCAGTACTTC. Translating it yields CASRDRGPYEQYF.

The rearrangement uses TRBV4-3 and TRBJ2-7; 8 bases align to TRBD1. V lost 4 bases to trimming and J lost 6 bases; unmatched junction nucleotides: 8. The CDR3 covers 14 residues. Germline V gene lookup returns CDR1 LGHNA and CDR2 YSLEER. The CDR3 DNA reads TGCGCCAGCAGCCCCGGACAGGGCGATACCGAGCAGTACTTC. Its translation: CASSPGQGDTEQYF.

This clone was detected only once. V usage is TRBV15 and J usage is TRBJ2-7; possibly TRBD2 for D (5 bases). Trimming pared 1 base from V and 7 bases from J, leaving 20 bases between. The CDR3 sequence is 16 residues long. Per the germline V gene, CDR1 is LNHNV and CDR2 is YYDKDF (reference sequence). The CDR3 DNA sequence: TGTGCCACCAGCAGAGGGGTCGAGGGAGCCCTCGGGGAGCAGTACTTC. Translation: CATSRGVEGALGEQYF.

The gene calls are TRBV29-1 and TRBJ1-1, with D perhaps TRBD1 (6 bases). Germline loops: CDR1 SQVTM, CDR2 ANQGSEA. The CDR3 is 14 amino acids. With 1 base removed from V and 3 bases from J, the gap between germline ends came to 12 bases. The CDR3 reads CSVEVPGHDTEAFF. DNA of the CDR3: TGCAGCGTTGAAGTCCCGGGACACGACACTGAAGCTTTCTTT.

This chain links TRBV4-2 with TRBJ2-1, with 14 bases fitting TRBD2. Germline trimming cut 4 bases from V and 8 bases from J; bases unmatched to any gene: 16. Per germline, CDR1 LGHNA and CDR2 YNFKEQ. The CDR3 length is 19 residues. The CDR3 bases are TGTGCCAGCAGCCTTGGACTAGCGGGAGGAGCGGCGGAGGTCGATGAGCAGTTCTTC. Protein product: CASSLGLAGGAAEVDEQFF.

CDR3 sequence (DNA): TGTGCCAGCAGTCTCCGGACTAGCGGAATGTCCTACAATGAGCAGTTCTTC. Its translation: CASSLRTSGMSYNEQFF. V and J are TRBV27 and TRBJ2-1, with 10 bases that match TRBD2. V shed 5 bases and J 1 base; nucleotides not matched to a gene: 8. CDR3 size: 17 residues. From germline, CDR1 is MNHEY and CDR2 SMNVEV (reference sequence).

In nucleotides, the CDR3 is TGTGCCAGCAGCAACCCACGGGAGGGAGAGACCCAGTACTTC. This translates into CASSNPREGETQYF. The genes are TRBV5-5 and TRBJ2-5, with 8 bases lining up with TRBD2. V lost 4 bases and J lost 4; bases outside the gene matches: 6. This CDR3 has 14 residues. The germline CDR1 and CDR2 sequences are SGHKS and YYEKEE (reference sequence).

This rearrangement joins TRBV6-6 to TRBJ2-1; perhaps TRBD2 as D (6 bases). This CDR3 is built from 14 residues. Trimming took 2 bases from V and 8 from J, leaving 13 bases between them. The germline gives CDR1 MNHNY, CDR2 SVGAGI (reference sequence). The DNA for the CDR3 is TGTGCCAGCAGTTACGGTGGGGGGATGGATGAGCAGTTCTTC. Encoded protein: CASSYGGGMDEQFF.

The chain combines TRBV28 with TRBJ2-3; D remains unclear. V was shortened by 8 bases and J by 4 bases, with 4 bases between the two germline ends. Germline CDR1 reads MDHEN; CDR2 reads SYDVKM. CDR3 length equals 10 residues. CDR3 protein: CASGPDTQYF. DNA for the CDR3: TGTGCCAGCGGGCCAGATACGCAGTATTTT.

CDR3 DNA sequence: TGTGCCAGCAGCTTAGAATTCGCCCTCACTAACTATGGCTACACCTTC. Its protein is CASSLEFALTNYGYTF. This sequence joins TRBV7-2 and TRBJ1-2; D call uncertain. Between the trimmed V and J ends, which lost 1 base and 0 bases, there was a span of 12 bases. The CDR3 spans 16 residues. Germline CDR1 SGHTA, CDR2 FQGNSA.

The CDR3 loop reads CASSLAAGPNYGYTF. The CDR3 DNA reads as TGCGCCAGCAGCTTGGCCGCGGGCCCTAACTATGGCTACACCTTC. The genes are TRBV5-1 and TRBJ1-2; D not certain. The CDR3 runs to 15 residues. V lost 0 bases and J 0 bases, leaving 9 bases between the germline ends. CDR1 is SGHRS, CDR2 YFSETQ, per germline.

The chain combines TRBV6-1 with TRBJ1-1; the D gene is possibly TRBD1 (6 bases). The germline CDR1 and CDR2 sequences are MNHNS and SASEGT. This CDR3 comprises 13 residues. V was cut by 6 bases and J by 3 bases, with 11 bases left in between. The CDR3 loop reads CASRTTGYTEAFF. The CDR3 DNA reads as TGTGCCAGCAGAACCACAGGGTACACTGAAGCTTTCTTT.

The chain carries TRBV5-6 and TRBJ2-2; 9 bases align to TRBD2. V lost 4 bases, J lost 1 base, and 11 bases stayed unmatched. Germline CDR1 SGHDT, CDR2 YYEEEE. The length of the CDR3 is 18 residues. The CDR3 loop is CASSPRGGRARNTGELFF. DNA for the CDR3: TGTGCCAGCAGCCCCCGGGGCGGGAGGGCCCGGAACACCGGGGAGCTGTTTTTT.

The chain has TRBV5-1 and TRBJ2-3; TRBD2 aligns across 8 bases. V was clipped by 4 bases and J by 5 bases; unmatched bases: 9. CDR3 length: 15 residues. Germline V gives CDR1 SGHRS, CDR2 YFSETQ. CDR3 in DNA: TGCGCCAGCAGCCTTACGGGAGGGCAGGGAGATACGCAGTATTTT. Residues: CASSLTGGQGDTQYF.

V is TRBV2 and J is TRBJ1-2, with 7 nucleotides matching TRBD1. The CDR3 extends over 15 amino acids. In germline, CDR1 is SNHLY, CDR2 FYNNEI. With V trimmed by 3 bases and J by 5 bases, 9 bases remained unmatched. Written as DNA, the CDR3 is TGTGCCAGCAGTGACCCTAACAGGGGTGGGTATGGCTACACCTTC. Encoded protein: CASSDPNRGGYGYTF. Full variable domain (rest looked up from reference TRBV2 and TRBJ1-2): EPEVTQTPSHQVTQMGQEVILRCVPISNHLYFYWYRQILGQKVEFLVSFYNNEISEKSEIFDDQFSVERPDGSNFTLKIRSTKLEDSAMYFCASSDPNRGGYGYTFGSGTRLTVV.

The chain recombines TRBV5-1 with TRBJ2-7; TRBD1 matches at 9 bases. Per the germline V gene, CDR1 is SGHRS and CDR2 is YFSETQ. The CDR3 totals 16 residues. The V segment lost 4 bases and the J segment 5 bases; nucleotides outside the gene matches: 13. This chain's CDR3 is CASSLRYQGQGHEQYF. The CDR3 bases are TGCGCCAGCAGCCTGAGGTATCAGGGACAGGGCCACGAGCAGTACTTC.

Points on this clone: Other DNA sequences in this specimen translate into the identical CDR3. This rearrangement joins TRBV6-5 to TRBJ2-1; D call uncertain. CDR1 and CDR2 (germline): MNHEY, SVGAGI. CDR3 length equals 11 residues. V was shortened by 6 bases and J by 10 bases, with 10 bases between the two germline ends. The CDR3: CASSLGPEQFF. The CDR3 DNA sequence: TGTGCCAGCAGCCTCGGGCCCGAGCAGTTCTTC.

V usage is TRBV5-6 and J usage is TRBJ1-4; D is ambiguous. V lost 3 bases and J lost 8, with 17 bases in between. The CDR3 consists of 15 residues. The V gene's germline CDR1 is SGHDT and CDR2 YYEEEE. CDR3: CASSSPVRNNEKLFF. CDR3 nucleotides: TGTGCCAGCAGCTCCCCGGTCAGGAACAACGAAAAACTGTTTTTT.

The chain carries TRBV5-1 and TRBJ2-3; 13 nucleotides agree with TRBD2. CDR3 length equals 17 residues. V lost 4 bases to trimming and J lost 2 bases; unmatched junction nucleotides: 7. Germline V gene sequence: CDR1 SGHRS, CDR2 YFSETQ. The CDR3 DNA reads TGCGCCAGCAGCAAGGGGACTAGCGGGACCCCCACAGATACGCAGTATTTT. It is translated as CASSKGTSGTPTDTQYF.

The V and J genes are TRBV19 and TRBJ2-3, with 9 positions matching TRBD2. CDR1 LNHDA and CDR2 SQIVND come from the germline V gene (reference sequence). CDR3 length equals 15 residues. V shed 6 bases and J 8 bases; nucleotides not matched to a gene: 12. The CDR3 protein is CASRTSGSRPGTQYF. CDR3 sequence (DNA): TGTGCCAGTAGGACTAGCGGATCCCGCCCGGGTACGCAGTATTTT.

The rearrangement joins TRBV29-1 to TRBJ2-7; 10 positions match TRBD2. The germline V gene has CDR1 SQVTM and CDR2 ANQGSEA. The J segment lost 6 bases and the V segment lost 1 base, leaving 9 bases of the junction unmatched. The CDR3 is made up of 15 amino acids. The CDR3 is CSVEVGLAGAGEQYF. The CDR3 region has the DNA TGCAGCGTTGAAGTCGGCCTAGCGGGAGCAGGCGAGCAGTACTTC.

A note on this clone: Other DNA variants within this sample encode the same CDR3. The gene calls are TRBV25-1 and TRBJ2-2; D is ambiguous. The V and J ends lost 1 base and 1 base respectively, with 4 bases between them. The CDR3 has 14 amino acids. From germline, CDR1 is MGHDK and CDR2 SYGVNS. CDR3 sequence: CASSESRNTGELFF. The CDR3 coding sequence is TGTGCCAGCAGTGAATCCAGGAACACCGGGGAGCTGTTTTTT.

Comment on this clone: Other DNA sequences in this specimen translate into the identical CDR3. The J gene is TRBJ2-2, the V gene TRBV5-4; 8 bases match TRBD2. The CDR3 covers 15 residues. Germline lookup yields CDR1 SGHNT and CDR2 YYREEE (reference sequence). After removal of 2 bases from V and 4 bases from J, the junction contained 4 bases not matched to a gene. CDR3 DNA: TGTGCCAGCAGCTTAGCGGGAGTTGGCACCGGGGAGCTGTTTTTT. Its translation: CASSLAGVGTGELFF.

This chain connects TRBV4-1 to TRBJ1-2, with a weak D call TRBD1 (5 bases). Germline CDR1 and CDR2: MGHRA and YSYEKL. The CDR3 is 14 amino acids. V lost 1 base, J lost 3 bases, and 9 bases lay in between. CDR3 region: CASSQAAGHYGYTF. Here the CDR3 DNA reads TGCGCCAGCAGCCAAGCGGCAGGGCACTATGGCTACACCTTC.

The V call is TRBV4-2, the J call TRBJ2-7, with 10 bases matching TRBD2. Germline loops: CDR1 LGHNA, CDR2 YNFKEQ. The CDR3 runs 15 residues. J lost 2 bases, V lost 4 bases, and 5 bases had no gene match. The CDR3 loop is CASSPLAGGTYEQYF. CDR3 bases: TGTGCCAGCAGCCCATTAGCGGGAGGCACCTACGAGCAGTACTTC.

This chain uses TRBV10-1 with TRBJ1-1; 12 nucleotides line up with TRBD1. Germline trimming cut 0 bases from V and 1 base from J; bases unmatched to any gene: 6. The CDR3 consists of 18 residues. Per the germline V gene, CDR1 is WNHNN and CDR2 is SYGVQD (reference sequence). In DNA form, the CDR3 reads TGCGCCAGCAGTGAGTCCAGGGGGACAGGGGGCAAGAACACTGAAGCTTTCTTT. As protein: CASSESRGTGGKNTEAFF.